This entry concerns a single T cell receptor (beta chain). With a much larger clone just one base away, this may be a read error. The CDR3 covers 14 residues. The junction had 6 bases not matched to a gene; V was cut back by 8 bases and J by 3 bases. Germline assignment: CDR1 MNHEY and CDR2 SMNVEV (reference sequence). In TCRdb, the multiplex PCR reads were re-called with MiXCR into one record per CDR3 protein. The sample consists of 100,000 to 150,000 distinct CDR3 sequences, 15% to 20% of them appearing once. This sample was included in a study of breast tumors, draining lymph nodes, adjacent tissues. Samples came from axillary lymph nodes draining the breast cancer.

The chain recombines TRBV27 with TRBJ2-7; 11 bases match TRBD1. Specimen: axillary lymph node tissue. The receptor was derived from a female donor with breast cancer. Some clones in this sample may be carry-over from other donors' samples. The CDR3 reads CASRSGQGVYEQYF. CDR3 DNA sequence: TGTGCCAGCCGGTCGGGACAGGGGGTCTACGAGCAGTACTTC.